The rows below give T cell receptor beta chains drawn from one sample of a study of vaccination and CD4 T cells after COVID-19. From the PCR reads, TCRdb called clonotypes with MiXCR, one entry per CDR3 protein. The repertoire consists of several thousand distinct CDR3 sequences, with about 26% occurring once and the leading ten covering about 19%. The antigens for these receptors are not known. Source: CD4+ T cells from blood, cultured in vitro, taken after SARS-CoV-2 vaccination. The source of these receptors is a human donor who had recovered from COVID-19. CDR3s include the opening cysteine and the closing phenylalanine or tryptophan. Each record gives: D gene, J gene, V gene, CDR3 DNA, CDR3 protein. The D gene is left open where the match is weak.

d_call: NA
j_call: TRBJ2-7
v_call: TRBV20-1
cdr3_nt: TGCAGTGCTAGAGATAGAGCCTACGAGCAGTACTTC
cdr3_aa: CSARDRAYEQYF